The rows below give T cell receptor beta chains drawn from one sample of a study of T cells after yellow fever vaccination. One entry per CDR3 protein, called by TCRdb with MiXCR from the 5' RACE reads. The sample comprises more than 95,000 distinct CDR3 sequences, 12% to 15% of which are singletons, and roughly 43% rests with the top ten. The sample consisted of CD8+ T cells sorted from PBMCs, taken 5 days after the yellow fever booster vaccination. These receptors all stem from a man between 18 and 35 years old who received the YFV17D yellow fever vaccine. CDR3s include the opening cysteine and the closing phenylalanine or tryptophan. D genes are given only for firm matches. A clone size is listed for some rows: how often the clone was seen (once, few, many), or a class if it is expanded.

abundance | d_gene | j_gene | v_gene | CDR3nt | CDR3aa
few | TRBD2 | TRBJ2-1 | TRBV4-2 | TGTGCCAGCAGCCAAGCCGGACTAGTAAATGAGCAGTTCTTC | CASSQAGLVNEQFF
few | . | TRBJ2-3 | TRBV7-6 | TGTGCCAGCAGCTTAAATGCCGGGACCCAAGACACAGATACGCAGTATTTT | CASSLNAGTQDTDTQYF
few | TRBD1 | TRBJ2-2 | TRBV4-1 | TGCGCCAGCAGCCAAGATGCTCGGACAGGGGTTACCGGGGAGCTGTTTTTT | CASSQDARTGVTGELFF
large | . | TRBJ2-3 | TRBV7-6 | TGTGCCAGCAGCTACACTAGCACAGATACGCAGTATTTT | CASSYTSTDTQYF
. | . | TRBJ1-5 | TRBV4-3 | TGCGCCAGCAGCCCTCGACGGGGCAATCAGCCCCAGCATTTT | CASSPRRGNQPQHF
many | . | TRBJ2-1 | TRBV12-3/TRBV12-4 | TGTGCCAGCAGTTCACTCGCCGGGGGACAGCAGTTCTTC | CASSSLAGGQQFF
many | . | TRBJ2-5 | TRBV4-3 | TGCGCCAGCAGCCCTAGAAGGCGATTAGGGACCCAGTACTTC | CASSPRRRLGTQYF
. | TRBD2 | TRBJ2-3 | TRBV11-1 | TGTGCCAGCAGAGACACACTAGCGGGGCTTAAGGATACGCAGTATTTT | CASRDTLAGLKDTQYF
. | TRBD1 | TRBJ2-3 | TRBV7-3 | TGTGCCAGCAGCCCATCCCCGGGACAGGGGGCAAGAGATACGCAGTATTTT | CASSPSPGQGARDTQYF
few | . | TRBJ2-4 | TRBV20-1 | TGCAGTGCTAGAGTTTCGGATCGAAAAAACATTCAGTACTTC | CSARVSDRKNIQYF
. | . | TRBJ2-3 | TRBV11-1 | TGTGCCAGCAGCTTAATTAGCGGTGGCGCAGATACGCAGTATTTT | CASSLISGGADTQYF
few | . | TRBJ2-3 | TRBV29-1 | TGCAGCGTTGACGAGGGTACAGATACGCAGTATTTT | CSVDEGTDTQYF
. | . | TRBJ1-2 | TRBV5-1 | TGCGCCAGCAGCTTGGATGTAGTCGGGATTTATGGCTACACCTTC | CASSLDVVGIYGYTF
many | . | TRBJ1-5 | TRBV12-3/TRBV12-4 | TGTGCCAGCAGCCCCATGATGGTTAGCAATCAGCCCCAGCATTTT | CASSPMMVSNQPQHF
. | . | TRBJ1-4 | TRBV29-1 | TGCAGCGTTGAAGTAGGAAGGGCGAAAGAACCGGTAAAACTGTTTTTT | CSVEVGRAKEPVKLFF
. | . | TRBJ2-3 | TRBV3-1 | TGTGCCAGCAGCCCCCTACGCACAGATACGCAGTATTTT | CASSPLRTDTQYF
few | TRBD1 | TRBJ2-7 | TRBV7-2 | TGTGCCAGCAGCTTAGGAGGTTCAGGGGGCACTGGCGAGCAGTACTTC | CASSLGGSGGTGEQYF
. | TRBD1 | TRBJ2-7 | TRBV20-1 | TGCAGTGCTTCAGGCCCCGGGACAGGGGGCGTCTACGAGCAGTACTTC | CSASGPGTGGVYEQYF
few | . | TRBJ1-6 | TRBV12-3/TRBV12-4 | TGTGCCAGCAGCGACACAGGGAGCTCCTATAATTCACCCCTCCACTTT | CASSDTGSSYNSPLHF
. | . | TRBJ1-1 | TRBV12-3/TRBV12-4 | TGTGCCAGCACCCAAGGTACAGGAATGAACACTGAAGCTTTCTTT | CASTQGTGMNTEAFF
. | . | TRBJ1-1 | TRBV30 | TGTGCCTGGAGTGACAGTCTTGAAGCTTTCTTT | CAWSDSLEAFF
few | . | TRBJ1-2 | TRBV5-1 | TGCGCCAGCAGTGCCGCCTGGGGCTACACCTTC | CASSAAWGYTF
. | . | TRBJ1-6 | TRBV2 | TGTGCCAGCAGTGATGGACGTGCTCGATGGTATAATTCACCCCTCCACTTT | CASSDGRARWYNSPLHF
many | . | TRBJ1-6 | TRBV4-1 | TGCGCCAGCAGCCAAGACGGAAGTAATTCACCCCTCCACTTT | CASSQDGSNSPLHF
. | TRBD2 | TRBJ2-7 | TRBV12-3/TRBV12-4 | TGTGCCAGCAGTCACACGGGAGCGGGGGTGACCTACGAGCAGTACTTC | CASSHTGAGVTYEQYF
many | TRBD2 | TRBJ2-1 | TRBV3-1 | TGTGCCAGCAGCCAAGATCGCGGGCGGGGGGGTGTTGAGCAGTTCTTC | CASSQDRGRGGVEQFF
few | . | TRBJ2-5 | TRBV5-1 | TGCGCCAGCAGCTGGTGGAGGGGGCAGGGAGAGACCCAGTACTTC | CASSWWRGQGETQYF
many | TRBD2 | TRBJ2-1 | TRBV6-1 | TGTGCCAGCAGCCAGACTAGCGGGGGGTACAATGAGCAGTTCTTC | CASSQTSGGYNEQFF
. | . | TRBJ2-4 | TRBV5-1 | TGCGCCAGCAGCTCTGGTAGCGGCAAAAACATTCAGTACTTC | CASSSGSGKNIQYF
few | . | TRBJ2-1 | TRBV3-1 | TGTGCCAGCAGCCAAGCTTCTAGCCTTTTCAATGAGCAGTTCTTC | CASSQASSLFNEQFF
. | . | TRBJ2-1 | TRBV7-9 | TGTGCCAGCAGCTTAGCGCACGGAAATCGCAATGAGCAGTTCTTC | CASSLAHGNRNEQFF
. | . | TRBJ1-1 | TRBV4-1 | TGCGCCAGCAGCCAAGTAGGGGTTACTGAAGCTTTCTTT | CASSQVGVTEAFF
many | . | TRBJ2-2 | TRBV14 | TGTGCCAGCAGCCAAGAGTCGGCAGTTACCGGGGAGCTGTTTTTT | CASSQESAVTGELFF
. | TRBD2 | TRBJ2-1 | TRBV5-1 | TGCGCCAGCAGCTCGGGACTATCATTTCCTGAGCAGTTCTTC | CASSSGLSFPEQFF
few | . | TRBJ1-1 | TRBV4-2 | TGTGCCAGCAGCCAAATGGGTGAAGCTTTCTTT | CASSQMGEAFF
. | . | TRBJ1-1 | TRBV9 | TGTGCCAGCCAGGCAGGGACGAACACTGAAGCTTTCTTT | CASQAGTNTEAFF
few | . | TRBJ2-3 | TRBV25-1 | TGTGCCAGCAGCACCGGGGCAGGGAGAAGAGATACGCAGTATTTT | CASSTGAGRRDTQYF
. | . | TRBJ2-1 | TRBV29-1 | TGCAGCGTTGTAGAGGGACCCACGCAGTTCTTC | CSVVEGPTQFF
. | . | TRBJ2-7 | TRBV5-1 | TGCGCCAGCAGCTTGGGATCAGGACTCTACGAGCAGTACTTC | CASSLGSGLYEQYF
few | . | TRBJ2-5 | TRBV12-3/TRBV12-4 | TGTGCCAGCAGTTTAGTCCCAGCGGCCCTTTCCTCCCAGTACTTC | CASSLVPAALSSQYF
. | TRBD1 | TRBJ2-7 | TRBV6-1 | TGTGCCAGTCGGTATTTTGGCGGGACAGGGGGTCCAGAGTACTTC | CASRYFGGTGGPEYF
. | . | TRBJ2-2 | TRBV3-1 | TGTGCCAGCAGGGCGGCAGGGTCAGTGTTTTACACCGGGGAGCTGTTTTTT | CASRAAGSVFYTGELFF
. | . | TRBJ1-2 | TRBV10-3 | TGTGCCATCAAGGGCGGGGGCGATGGCTACACCTTC | CAIKGGGDGYTF
. | . | TRBJ1-6 | TRBV7-9 | TGTGCCAGCAGCTTAGCGTGGGGGCGGCTCTTCTATTCACCCCTCCACTTT | CASSLAWGRLFYSPLHF
many | . | TRBJ2-7 | TRBV4-3 | TGCGCCAGCAGCCAAGTCCAGGGGAATCACGAGCAGTACTTC | CASSQVQGNHEQYF
few | . | TRBJ2-1 | TRBV12-3/TRBV12-4 | TGTGCCAGCAGTTGGACGGATGAGCAGTTCTTC | CASSWTDEQFF
. | . | TRBJ2-7 | TRBV4-1 | TGCGCCAGCAGCCGCATAGGCAGGGGCGAGCAGTACTTC | CASSRIGRGEQYF
. | . | TRBJ1-2 | TRBV9 | TGTGCCAGCAGCCCGAGGACAGTTAACTATGGCTACACCTTC | CASSPRTVNYGYTF
few | . | TRBJ1-2 | TRBV19 | TGTGCCAGTAGTACACCGGGGATTCTACTGAACACCTTC | CASSTPGILLNTF
. | . | TRBJ2-3 | TRBV7-8 | TGTGCCAGCAGTCGGGACTTCACAGATACGCAGTATTTT | CASSRDFTDTQYF
many | TRBD2 | TRBJ2-1 | TRBV12-3/TRBV12-4 | TGTGCCAGCAGTGATGGGAGGGTTGGCGAGCAGTTCTTC | CASSDGRVGEQFF
. | . | TRBJ1-2 | TRBV4-1 | TGCGCCAGCAGCCAACTCGGGGACTATGGCTACACCTTC | CASSQLGDYGYTF
. | . | TRBJ1-5 | TRBV12-3/TRBV12-4 | TGTGCCAGCAGGGAAGGACCGAACAATCAGCCCCAGCATTTT | CASREGPNNQPQHF
. | . | TRBJ1-1 | TRBV4-3 | TGCGCCAGCAGCCAAGATGCGCAGGGGTACACTGAAGCTTTCTTT | CASSQDAQGYTEAFF
. | . | TRBJ2-5 | TRBV11-2 | TGTGCCAGCAGCTTAGATTGGTCGTTTGGAGAGACCCAGTACTTC | CASSLDWSFGETQYF